The clone carrying this T cell receptor beta chain came up many times. The target antigen is unknown. Time point indicated: healthy volunteer bleed at 2 weeks. Extraction of total RNA was performed on unfractionated whole blood. The data derive from a study of human T cells and chemical hapten exposure. Study-wide findings and caveats: TCRs exceeding 1 in 1000 frequency stayed unchanged with DPC sensitization.

Individual cDNA molecules received unique molecular identifiers in the library. TCRdb independently ran MiXCR on the RACE reads; one entry per CDR3 protein. The table has 49,000 or so distinct CDR3 sequences, 4% to 4.5% seen once. The V end was cut by 4 bases, the J end by 7 bases, with 9 bases between. The CDR3 runs to 11 residues. Germline V gene lookup returns CDR1 SGHDT and CDR2 YYEEEE. The sequenced sample consisted of whole blood. The J gene is TRBJ2-7, the V gene TRBV5-6, with no clear D. The origin of this receptor is a human donor in good health. Some clones in this sample may be carry-over from other donors' samples. The CDR3 DNA sequence: TGTGCCAGCAGCCCCACCGGGGAGCAGTACTTC. Residues: CASSPTGEQYF.